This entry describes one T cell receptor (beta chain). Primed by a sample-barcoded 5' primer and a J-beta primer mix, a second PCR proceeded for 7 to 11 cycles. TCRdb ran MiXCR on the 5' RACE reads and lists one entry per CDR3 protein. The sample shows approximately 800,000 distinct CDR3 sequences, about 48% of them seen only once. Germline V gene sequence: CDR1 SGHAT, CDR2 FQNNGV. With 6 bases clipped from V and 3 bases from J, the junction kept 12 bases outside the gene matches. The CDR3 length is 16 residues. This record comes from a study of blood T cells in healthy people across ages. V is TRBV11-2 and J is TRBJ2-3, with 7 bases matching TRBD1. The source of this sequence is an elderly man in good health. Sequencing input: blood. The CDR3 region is CASRTWTGTQTDTQYF. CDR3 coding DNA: TGTGCCAGCAGAACCTGGACAGGTACACAGACAGATACGCAGTATTTT.